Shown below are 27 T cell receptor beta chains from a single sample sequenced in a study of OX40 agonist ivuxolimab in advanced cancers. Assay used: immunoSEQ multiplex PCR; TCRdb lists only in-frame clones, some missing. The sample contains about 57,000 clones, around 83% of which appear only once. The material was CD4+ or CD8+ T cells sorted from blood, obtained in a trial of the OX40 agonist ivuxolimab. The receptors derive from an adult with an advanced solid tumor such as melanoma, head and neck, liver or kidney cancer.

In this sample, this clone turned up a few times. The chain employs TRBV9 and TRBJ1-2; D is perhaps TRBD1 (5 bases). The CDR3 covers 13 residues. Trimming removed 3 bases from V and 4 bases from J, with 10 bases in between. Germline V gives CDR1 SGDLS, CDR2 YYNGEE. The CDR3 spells CASSGQGSYGYTF. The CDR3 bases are TGTGCCAGCAGCGGGCAGGGATCCTATGGCTACACCTTC. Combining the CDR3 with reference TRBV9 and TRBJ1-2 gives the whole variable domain DSGVTQTPKHLITATGQRVTLRCSPRSGDLSVYWYQQSLDQGLQFLIQYYNGEERAKGNILERFSAQQFPDLHSELNLSSLELGDSALYFCASSGQGSYGYTFGSGTRLTVV.

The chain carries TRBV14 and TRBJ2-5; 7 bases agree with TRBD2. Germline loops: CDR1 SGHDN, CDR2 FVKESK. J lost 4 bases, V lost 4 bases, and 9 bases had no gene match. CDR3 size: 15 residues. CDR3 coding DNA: TGTGCCAGCAGCCCTAACTGGGCTAGCGGAGAGACCCAGTACTTC. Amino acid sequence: CASSPNWASGETQYF.

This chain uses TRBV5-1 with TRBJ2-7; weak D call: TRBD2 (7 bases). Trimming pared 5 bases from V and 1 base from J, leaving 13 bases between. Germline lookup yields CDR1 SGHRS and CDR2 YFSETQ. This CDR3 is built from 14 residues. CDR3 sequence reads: CASRSGTQSYEQYF. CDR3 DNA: TGCGCCAGCAGAAGCGGGACACAGTCCTACGAGCAGTACTTC.

Here the CDR3 DNA reads TGCGCCATTCTTACAGACACAGATACGCAGTATTTT. Its translation: CAILTDTDTQYF. The chain links TRBV10-2 to TRBJ2-3, with no clear D. Germline CDR1 WSHSY, CDR2 SAAADI. The length of the CDR3 is 12 residues. The V end lost 10 bases, the J end lost 2 bases, and 10 bases lay between the germline ends.

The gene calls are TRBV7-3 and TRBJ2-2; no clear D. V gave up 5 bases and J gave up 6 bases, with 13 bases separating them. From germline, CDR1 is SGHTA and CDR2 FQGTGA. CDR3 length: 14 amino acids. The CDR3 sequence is CASSPTYSAGELFF. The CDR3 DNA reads TGTGCCAGCAGCCCCACCTACAGTGCCGGGGAGCTGTTTTTT.

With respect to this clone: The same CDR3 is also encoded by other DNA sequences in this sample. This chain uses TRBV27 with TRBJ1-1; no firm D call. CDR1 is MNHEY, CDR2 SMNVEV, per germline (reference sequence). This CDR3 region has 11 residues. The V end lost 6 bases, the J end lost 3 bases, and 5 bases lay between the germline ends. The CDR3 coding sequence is TGTGCCAGCAGAAGTTACACTGAAGCTTTCTTT. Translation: CASRSYTEAFF.

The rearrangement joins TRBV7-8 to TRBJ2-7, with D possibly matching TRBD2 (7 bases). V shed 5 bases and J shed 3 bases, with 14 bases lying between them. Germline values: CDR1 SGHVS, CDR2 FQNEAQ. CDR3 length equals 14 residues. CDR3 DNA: TGTGCCAGCAGCCTTGGGGGGGGCTGCTACGAGCAGTACTTC. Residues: CASSLGGGCYEQYF.

The CDR3 sequence is CASSHLSNQPQHF. The CDR3 DNA reads TGTGCCAGCAGTCACCTGTCCAATCAGCCCCAGCATTTT. This chain uses TRBV6-5 with TRBJ1-5; no clear D. The germline V gene has CDR1 MNHEY and CDR2 SVGAGI. Trimming shortened V by 5 bases and J by 3 bases, and 8 bases separated the two germline ends. The CDR3 loop spans 13 amino acids.

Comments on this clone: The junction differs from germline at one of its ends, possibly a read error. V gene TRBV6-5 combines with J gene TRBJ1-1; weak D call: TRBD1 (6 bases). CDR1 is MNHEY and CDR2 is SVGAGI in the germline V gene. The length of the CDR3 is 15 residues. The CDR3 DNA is TGTGCCAGCAGTTACTCATCTAGTTCGTCAGGGGATGGGATCTTT. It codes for CASSYSSSSSGDGIF.

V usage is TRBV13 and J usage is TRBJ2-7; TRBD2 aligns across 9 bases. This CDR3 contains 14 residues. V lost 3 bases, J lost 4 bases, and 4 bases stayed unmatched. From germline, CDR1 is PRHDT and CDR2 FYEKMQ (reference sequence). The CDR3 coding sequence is TGTGCCAGCAGCTTCGCGGGGGGGAATTACGAGCAGTACTTC. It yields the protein CASSFAGGNYEQYF.

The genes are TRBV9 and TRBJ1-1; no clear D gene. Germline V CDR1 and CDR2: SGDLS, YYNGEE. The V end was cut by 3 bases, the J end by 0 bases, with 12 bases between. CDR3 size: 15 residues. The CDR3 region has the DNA TGTGCCAGCAGCGCATCAGGCACAATGAACACTGAAGCTTTCTTT. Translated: CASSASGTMNTEAFF.

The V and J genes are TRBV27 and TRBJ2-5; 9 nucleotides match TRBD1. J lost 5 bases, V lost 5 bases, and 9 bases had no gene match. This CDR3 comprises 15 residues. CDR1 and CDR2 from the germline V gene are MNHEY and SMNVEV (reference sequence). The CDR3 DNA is TGTGCCAGCAGTACAGGGACAGGGCGCGGGGAGACCCAGTACTTC. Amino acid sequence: CASSTGTGRGETQYF.

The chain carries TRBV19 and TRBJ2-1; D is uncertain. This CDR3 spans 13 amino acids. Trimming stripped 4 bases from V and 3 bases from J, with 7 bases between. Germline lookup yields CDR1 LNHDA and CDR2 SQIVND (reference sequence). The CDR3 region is CASSRAGYNEQFF. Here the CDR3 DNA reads TGTGCCAGTAGTAGGGCCGGCTACAATGAGCAGTTCTTC.

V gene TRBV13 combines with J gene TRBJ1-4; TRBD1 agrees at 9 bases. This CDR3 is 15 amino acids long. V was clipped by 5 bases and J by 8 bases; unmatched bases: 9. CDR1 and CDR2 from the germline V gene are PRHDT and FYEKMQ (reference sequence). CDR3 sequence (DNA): TGTGCCAGCAGCCTAACGGGACAGGGTGAGGAAAAACTGTTTTTT. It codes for CASSLTGQGEEKLFF.

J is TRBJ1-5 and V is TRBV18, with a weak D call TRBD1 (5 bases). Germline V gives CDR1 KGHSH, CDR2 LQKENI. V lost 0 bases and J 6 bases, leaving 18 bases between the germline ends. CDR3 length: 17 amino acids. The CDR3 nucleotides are TGTGCCAGCTCACCACCGGGTCGGGGGGATGGTAGTCAGCCCCAGCATTTT. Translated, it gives CASSPPGRGDGSQPQHF.

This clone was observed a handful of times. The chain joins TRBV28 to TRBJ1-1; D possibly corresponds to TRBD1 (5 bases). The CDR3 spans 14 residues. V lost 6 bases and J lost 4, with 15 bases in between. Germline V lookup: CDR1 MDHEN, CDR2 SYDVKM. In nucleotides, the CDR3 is TGTGCCAGCAGCGCTGTGGGGGGGAGCACTGAAGCTTTCTTT. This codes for CASSAVGGSTEAFF.

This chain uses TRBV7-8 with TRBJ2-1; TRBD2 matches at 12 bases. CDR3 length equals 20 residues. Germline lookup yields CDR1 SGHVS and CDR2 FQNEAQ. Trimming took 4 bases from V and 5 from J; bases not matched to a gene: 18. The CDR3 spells CASSSRRLRLAGEPHNEQFF. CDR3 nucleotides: TGTGCCAGCAGCTCCCGACGCCTACGACTAGCGGGAGAGCCCCACAATGAGCAGTTCTTC. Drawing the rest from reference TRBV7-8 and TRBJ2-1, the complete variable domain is GAGVSQSPRYKVAKRGQDVALRCDPISGHVSLFWYQQALGQGPEFLTYFQNEAQLDKSGLPSDRFFAERPEGSVSTLKIQRTQQEDSAVYLCASSSRRLRLAGEPHNEQFFGPGTRLTVL.

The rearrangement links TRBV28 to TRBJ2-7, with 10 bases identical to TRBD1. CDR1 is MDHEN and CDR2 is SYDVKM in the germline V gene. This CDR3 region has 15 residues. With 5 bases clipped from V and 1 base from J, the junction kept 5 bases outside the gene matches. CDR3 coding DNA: TGTGCCAGCAGTGGCGCGGGACAGGGGTCCTACGAGCAGTACTTC. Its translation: CASSGAGQGSYEQYF.

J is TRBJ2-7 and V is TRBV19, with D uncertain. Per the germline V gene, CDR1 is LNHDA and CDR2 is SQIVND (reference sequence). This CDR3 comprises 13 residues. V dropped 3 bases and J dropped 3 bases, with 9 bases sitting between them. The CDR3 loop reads CASSINSFYEQYF. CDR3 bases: TGTGCCAGTAGTATCAACAGCTTCTACGAGCAGTACTTC.

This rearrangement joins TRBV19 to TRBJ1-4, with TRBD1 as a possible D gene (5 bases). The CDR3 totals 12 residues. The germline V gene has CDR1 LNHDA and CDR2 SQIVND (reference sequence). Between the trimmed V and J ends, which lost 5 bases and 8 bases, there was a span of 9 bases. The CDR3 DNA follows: TGTGCCAGTAGTGGGGACTGGGAAAAACTGTTTTTT. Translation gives CASSGDWEKLFF.

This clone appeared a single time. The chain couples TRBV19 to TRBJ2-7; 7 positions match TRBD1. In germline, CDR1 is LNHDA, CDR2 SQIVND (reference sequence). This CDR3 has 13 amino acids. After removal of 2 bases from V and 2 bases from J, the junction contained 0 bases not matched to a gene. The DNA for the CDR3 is TGTGCCAGTAGTATAACAGGGGCCTACGAGCAGTACTTC. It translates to CASSITGAYEQYF. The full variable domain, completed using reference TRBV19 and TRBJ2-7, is DGGITQSPKYLFRKEGQNVTLSCEQNLNHDAMYWYRQDPGQGLRLIYYSQIVNDFQKGDIAEGYSVSREKKESFPLTVTSAQKNPTAFYLCASSITGAYEQYFGPGTRLTVT.

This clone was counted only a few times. CDR3 sequence (DNA): TGTGCCAGCAGCCAAGGTCAATCGGGACTAGTGTATTTT. Amino acids: CASSQGQSGLVYF. The chain employs TRBV4-2 and TRBJ2-3; 8 bases line up with TRBD2. The CDR3 consists of 13 residues. Germline loops: CDR1 LGHNA, CDR2 YNFKEQ. Trimming took 1 base from V and 14 from J; bases not matched to a gene: 8.

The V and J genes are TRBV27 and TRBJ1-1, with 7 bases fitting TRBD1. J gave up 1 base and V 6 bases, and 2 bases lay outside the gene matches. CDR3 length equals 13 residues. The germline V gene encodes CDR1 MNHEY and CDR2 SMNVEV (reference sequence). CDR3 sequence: CASRRDRNTEAFF. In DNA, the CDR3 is TGTGCCAGCAGGAGGGACAGGAACACTGAAGCTTTCTTT.

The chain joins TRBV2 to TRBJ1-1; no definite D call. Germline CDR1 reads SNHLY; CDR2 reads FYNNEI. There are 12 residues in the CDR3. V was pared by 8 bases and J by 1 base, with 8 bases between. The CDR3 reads CASVRANTEAFF. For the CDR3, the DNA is TGTGCCAGCGTGCGGGCGAACACTGAAGCTTTCTTT.

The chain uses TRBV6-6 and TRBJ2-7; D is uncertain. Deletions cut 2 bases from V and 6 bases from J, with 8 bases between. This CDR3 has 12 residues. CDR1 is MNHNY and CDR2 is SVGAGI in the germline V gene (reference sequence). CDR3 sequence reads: CASSYLRTEQYF. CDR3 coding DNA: TGTGCCAGCAGTTACCTTCGAACCGAGCAGTACTTC.

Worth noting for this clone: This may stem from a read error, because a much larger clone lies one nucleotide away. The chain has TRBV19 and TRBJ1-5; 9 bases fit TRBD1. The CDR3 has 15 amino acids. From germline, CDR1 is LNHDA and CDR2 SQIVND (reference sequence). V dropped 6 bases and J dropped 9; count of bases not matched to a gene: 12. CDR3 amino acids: CASRQGQGLVRPQHF. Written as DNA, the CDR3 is TGTGCCAGTAGGCAGGGACAGGGACTGGTTCGGCCCCAGCATTTT.

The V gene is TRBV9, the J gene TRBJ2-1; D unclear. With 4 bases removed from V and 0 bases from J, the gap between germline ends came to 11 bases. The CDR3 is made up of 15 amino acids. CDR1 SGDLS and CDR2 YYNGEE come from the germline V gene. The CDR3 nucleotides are TGTGCCAGCAGCCCCGGCACTTCCTCCTACAATGAGCAGTTCTTC. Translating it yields CASSPGTSSYNEQFF.